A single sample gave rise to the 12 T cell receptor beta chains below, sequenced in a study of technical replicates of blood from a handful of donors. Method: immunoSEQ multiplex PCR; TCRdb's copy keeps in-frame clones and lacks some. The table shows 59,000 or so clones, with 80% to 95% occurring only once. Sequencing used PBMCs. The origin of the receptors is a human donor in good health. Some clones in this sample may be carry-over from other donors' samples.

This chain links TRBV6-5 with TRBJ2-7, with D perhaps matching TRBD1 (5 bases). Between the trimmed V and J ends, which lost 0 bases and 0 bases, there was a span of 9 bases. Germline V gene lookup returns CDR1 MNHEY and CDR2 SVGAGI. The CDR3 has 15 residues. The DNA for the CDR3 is TGTGCCAGCAGTTACTCCTTGACAGACTCCTACGAGCAGTACTTC. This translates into CASSYSLTDSYEQYF.

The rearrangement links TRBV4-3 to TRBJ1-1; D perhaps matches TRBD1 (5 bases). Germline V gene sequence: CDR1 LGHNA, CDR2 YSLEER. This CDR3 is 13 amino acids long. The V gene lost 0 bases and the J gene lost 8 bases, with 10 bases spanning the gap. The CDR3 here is CASSQEIRTEAFF. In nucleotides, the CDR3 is TGCGCCAGCAGCCAAGAAATACGGACAGAAGCTTTCTTT.

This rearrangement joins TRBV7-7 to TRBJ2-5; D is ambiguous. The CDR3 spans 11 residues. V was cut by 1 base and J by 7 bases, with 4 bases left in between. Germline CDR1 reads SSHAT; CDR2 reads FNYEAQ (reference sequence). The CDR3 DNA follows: TGTGCCAGCAGCTTAGGAGGGACCCAGTACTTC. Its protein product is CASSLGGTQYF. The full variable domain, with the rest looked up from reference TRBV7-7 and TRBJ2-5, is GAGVSQSPRYKVTKRGQDVTLRCDPISSHATLYWYQQALGQGPEFLTYFNYEAQPDKSGLPSDRFSAERPEGSISTLTIQRTEQRDSAMYRCASSLGGTQYFGPGTRLLVL.

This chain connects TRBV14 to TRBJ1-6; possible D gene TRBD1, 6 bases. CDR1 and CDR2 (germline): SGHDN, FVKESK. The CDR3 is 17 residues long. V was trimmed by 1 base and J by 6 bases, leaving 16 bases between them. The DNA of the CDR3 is TGTGCCAGCAGCCAAGTTGGGGGCCCGAGGATTAATTCACCCCTCCACTTT. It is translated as CASSQVGGPRINSPLHF. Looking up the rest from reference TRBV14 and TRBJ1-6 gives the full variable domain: EAGVTQFPSHSVIEKGQTVTLRCDPISGHDNLYWYRRVMGKEIKFLLHFVKESKQDESGMPNNRFLAERTGGTYSTLKVQPAELEDSGVYFCASSQVGGPRINSPLHFGNGTRLTVT.

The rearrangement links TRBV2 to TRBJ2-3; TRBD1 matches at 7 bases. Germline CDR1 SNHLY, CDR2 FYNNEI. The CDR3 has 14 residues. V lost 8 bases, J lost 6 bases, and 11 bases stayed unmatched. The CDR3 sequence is CASPRDRPMDTQYF. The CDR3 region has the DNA TGTGCCAGCCCTAGGGACAGACCTATGGATACGCAGTATTTT.

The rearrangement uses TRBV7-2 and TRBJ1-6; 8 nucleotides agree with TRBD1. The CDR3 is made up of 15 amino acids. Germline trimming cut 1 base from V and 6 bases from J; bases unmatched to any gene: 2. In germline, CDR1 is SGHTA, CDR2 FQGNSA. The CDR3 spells CASSLGTGSNSPLHF. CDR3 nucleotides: TGTGCCAGCAGCTTAGGGACAGGGAGTAATTCACCCCTCCACTTT.

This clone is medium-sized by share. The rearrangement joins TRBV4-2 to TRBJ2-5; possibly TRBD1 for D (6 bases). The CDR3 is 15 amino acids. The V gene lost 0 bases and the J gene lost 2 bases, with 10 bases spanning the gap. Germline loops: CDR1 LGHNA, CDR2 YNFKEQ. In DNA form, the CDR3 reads TGTGCCAGCAGCCAAGATGGGCAGGGGCAAGAGACCCAGTACTTC. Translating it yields CASSQDGQGQETQYF.

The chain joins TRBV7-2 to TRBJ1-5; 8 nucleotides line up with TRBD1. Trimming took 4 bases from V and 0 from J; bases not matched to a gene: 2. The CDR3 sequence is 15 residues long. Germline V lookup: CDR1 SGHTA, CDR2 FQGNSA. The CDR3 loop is CASSSGQVSNQPQHF. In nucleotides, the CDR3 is TGTGCCAGCAGCTCGGGACAGGTTAGCAATCAGCCCCAGCATTTT.

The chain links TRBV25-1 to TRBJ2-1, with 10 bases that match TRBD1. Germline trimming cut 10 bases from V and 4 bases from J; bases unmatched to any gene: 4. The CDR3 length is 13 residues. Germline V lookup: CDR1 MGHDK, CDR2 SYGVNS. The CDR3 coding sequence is TGTGCCACCGCGGACAGGGGGTACAATGAGCAGTTCTTC. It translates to CATADRGYNEQFF.

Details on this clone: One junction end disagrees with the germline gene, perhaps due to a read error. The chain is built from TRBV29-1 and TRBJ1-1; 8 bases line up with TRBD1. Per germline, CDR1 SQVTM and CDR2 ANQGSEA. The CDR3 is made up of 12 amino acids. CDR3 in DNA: TGCAGCGTTGAAGATGGGGGGACAGGTCAAAACTTT. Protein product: CSVEDGGTGQNF.

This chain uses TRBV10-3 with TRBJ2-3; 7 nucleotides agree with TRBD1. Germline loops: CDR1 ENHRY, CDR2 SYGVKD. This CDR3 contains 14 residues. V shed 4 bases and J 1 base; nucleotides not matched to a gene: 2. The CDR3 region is CAISVGTGTDTQYF. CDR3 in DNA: TGTGCCATCAGTGTCGGGACAGGCACAGATACGCAGTATTTT.

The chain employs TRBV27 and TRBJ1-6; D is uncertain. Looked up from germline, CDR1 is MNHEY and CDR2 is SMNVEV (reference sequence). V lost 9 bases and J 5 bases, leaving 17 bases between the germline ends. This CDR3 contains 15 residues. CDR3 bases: TGTGCCAGTCAGGCCCGGAGGGTGGATAATTCACCCCTCCACTTT. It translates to CASQARRVDNSPLHF.